The rows below give T cell receptor beta chains drawn from one sample of a study of T cells in Graves' hyperthyroidism and ophthalmopathy. TCRdb processed the multiplex PCR reads anew with MiXCR; each CDR3 protein has one entry. The data show fewer than 500,000 distinct CDR3 sequences, around 15% seen once. The specimen was blood. The receptors shown here come from a young man with Graves' ophthalmopathy. Both conserved end residues are part of each CDR3. Each record gives: clone size, J gene, D gene, V gene, CDR3 protein, CDR3 DNA. D genes are given only for firm matches. Clone size, where shown, is once, few, many, or a class for clones that have expanded.

many,TRBJ1-1,-,TRBV6-1,CASTDGGYMNTEAFF,TGTGCCAGCACCGACGGGGGGTACATGAACACTGAAGCTTTCTTT
many,TRBJ2-1,TRBD2,TRBV2,CASSARLAAYNEQFF,TGTGCCAGCAGCGCCAGACTAGCGGCCTACAATGAGCAGTTCTTC
few,TRBJ1-1,-,TRBV19,CASSIPYLGRNTEAFF,TGTGCCAGTAGTATACCCTATCTGGGACGGAACACTGAAGCTTTCTTT
once,TRBJ1-4,-,TRBV27,CASSLLGGRDEKLFF,TGTGCCAGCAGTTTGCTAGGGGGACGAGATGAAAAACTGTTTTTT
few,TRBJ1-6,-,TRBV19,CASSMLYDSRGSPLHF,TGTGCCAGTAGTATGCTATATGACAGCAGGGGTTCACCCCTCCACTTT
few,TRBJ2-5,TRBD2,TRBV5-8,CASSLAPGLAPLGETQYF,TGTGCCAGCAGCTTGGCCCCGGGACTAGCACCCTTGGGGGAGACCCAGTACTTC
-,TRBJ2-7,-,TRBV7-6,CASSGGSVSEPYEQYF,TGTGCCAGCAGCGGCGGTTCAGTTTCGGAACCCTACGAGCAGTACTTC
-,TRBJ1-3,TRBD1,TRBV28,CASGTGTGGNTIYF,TGTGCCAGCGGTACCGGGACAGGGGGAAACACCATATATTTT
many,TRBJ2-7,TRBD1,TRBV10-2,CASSADRVHEQYF,TGCGCCAGCAGTGCCGACAGGGTTCACGAGCAGTACTTC
many,TRBJ2-7,TRBD2,TRBV5-1,CASSRTSGEIYEQYF,TGCGCCAGCAGCCGGACTAGCGGGGAGATCTACGAGCAGTACTTC
many,TRBJ2-5,-,TRBV2,CASGGGGGETQYF,TGTGCCAGCGGGGGAGGGGGTGGGGAGACCCAGTACTTC
many,TRBJ2-1,TRBD2,TRBV7-3,CASSLQASGRYEQFF,TGTGCCAGCAGCTTACAGGCTAGCGGGAGATATGAGCAGTTCTTC
many,TRBJ2-1,TRBD2,TRBV2,CARSGSLSNEQFF,TGTGCCAGAAGCGGGAGTCTTAGCAATGAGCAGTTCTTC
many,TRBJ2-3,-,TRBV7-6,CASSLNGDTQYF,TGTGCCAGCAGCTTAAACGGCGATACGCAGTATTTT
many,TRBJ2-2,TRBD1,TRBV13,CASSTTGAYTGELFF,TGTGCCAGCAGTACGACAGGGGCGTACACCGGGGAGCTGTTTTTT
-,TRBJ2-3,TRBD2,TRBV19,CASSTEKGGAGGPTDTQYF,TGTGCCAGTAGTACAGAGAAAGGGGGGGCGGGGGGGCCGACAGATACGCAGTATTTT
-,TRBJ1-6,-,TRBV20-1,CSASPHGPSSYNSPLHF,TGCAGTGCTAGTCCCCACGGGCCGAGCTCCTATAATTCACCCCTCCACTTT
-,TRBJ2-1,TRBD2,TRBV20-1,CSARGTSGMYNEQFF,TGCAGTGCCAGGGGGACTAGCGGGATGTACAATGAGCAGTTCTTC
few,TRBJ2-5,TRBD2,TRBV5-1,CASSLASGGAETQYF,TGTGCCAGCAGCTTGGCTAGCGGGGGGGCAGAGACCCAGTACTTC
many,TRBJ1-1,-,TRBV29-1,CSAAPGMNTEAFF,TGCAGCGCTGCGCCGGGAATGAACACTGAAGCTTTCTTT